This T cell receptor beta chain was retrieved from a study of cytomegalovirus exposure and HLA in healthy donors. The PCR ran on 60 Vbeta and 13 Jbeta primers. Sequencing used immunoSEQ multiplex PCR; TCRdb keeps in-frame clones, though not all of them. Of around 180,000 clones listed, less than 85% are singletons. Germline V CDR1 and CDR2: MNHNY, SVGAGI (reference sequence). Trimming took off 5 bases at V and 2 bases at J, with 4 bases between the two ends. The CDR3 is 12 amino acids. The source is a boy aged 2 to 10 in good health and CMV-seronegative. This chain connects TRBV6-6 to TRBJ1-3, with D unresolved. The sample was PBMCs. The DNA for the CDR3 is TGTGCCAGCAGTCCAACTGGAAACACCATATATTTT. Translated: CASSPTGNTIYF.